This entry features one T cell receptor (beta chain) sequence. The target antigen is unknown. Where a few donor pairs were concerned, the unstimulated naive, memory, effector memory and TEMRA subsets underwent sequencing. This CDR3 has 15 residues. CDR1 ENHRY and CDR2 SYGVKD come from the germline V gene. V was clipped by 4 bases and J by 1 base, with 11 bases between them. The entry originates in a study of siplizumab effects on memory and regulatory T cells. Broader study findings: Poor capture below about 10^-5 frequency left most alloreactive clones unmapped to unstimulated subsets.

Repertoires were generated with immunoSEQ multiplex PCR, while TCRdb's copy carries only in-frame clones and drops some. In the table there are over 85,000 clones, approximately 96% of which are singletons. Material for sequencing was naive CD4+ T cells sorted from blood. The gene calls are TRBV10-3 and TRBJ1-3; D is unresolved. This TCR was sampled from a human donor in good health. CDR3 DNA: TGTGCCATCAGTGCGTTGGGTGCATCTGGAAACACCATATATTTT. This codes for CAISALGASGNTIYF.